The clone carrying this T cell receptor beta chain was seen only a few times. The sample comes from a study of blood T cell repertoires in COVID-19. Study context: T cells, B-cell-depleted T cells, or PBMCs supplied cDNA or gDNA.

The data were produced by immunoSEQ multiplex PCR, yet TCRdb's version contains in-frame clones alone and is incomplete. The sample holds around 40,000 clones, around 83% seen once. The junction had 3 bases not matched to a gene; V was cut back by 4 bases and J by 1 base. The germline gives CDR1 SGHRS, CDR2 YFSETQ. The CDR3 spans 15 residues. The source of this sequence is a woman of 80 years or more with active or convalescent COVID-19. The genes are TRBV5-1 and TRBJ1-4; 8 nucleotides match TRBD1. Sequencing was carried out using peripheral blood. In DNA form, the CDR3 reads TGCGCCAGCAGCGGACAGGGCGGAACTAATGAAAAACTGTTTTTT. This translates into CASSGQGGTNEKLFF.